This T cell receptor beta chain emerged from a study of PD-1 blockade in classical Hodgkin lymphoma. No patient escaped relapse after autologous stem cell transplantation, and brentuximab vedotin exposure varied. Repertoires were generated with immunoSEQ multiplex PCR, while TCRdb's copy carries only in-frame clones and drops some. There are approximately 61,000 clones in the sample; 80% to 90% occur only once, and approximately 15% lies in the top ten. This specimen was peripheral blood mononuclear cells (PBMCs), taken at baseline. The sequence was obtained from a human donor with classical Hodgkin lymphoma.

CDR3 residues: CASRSSGEETQYF. For the CDR3, the DNA is TGTGCCAGCAGGTCTAGCGGGGAAGAGACCCAGTACTTC. The V call is TRBV4-2, the J call TRBJ2-5; 9 bases line up with TRBD2. There are 13 residues in the CDR3. Per the germline V gene, CDR1 is LGHNA and CDR2 is YNFKEQ. The ends lost 6 bases at V and 3 bases at J; junction bases unmatched: 2.